The clone carrying this T cell receptor (beta chain) was seen many times. The antigen remains unidentified. This sample was included in a study of naive and memory T cell subsets. General study points: Over 95% of naive TCR sequences appeared only once after error correction, unlike memory subsets. Naive repertoires, especially CD8, held a few larger clonotypes, possibly memory cells re-expressing CD45RA. In CD4 and CD8 cells, diversity dropped from naive through EMRA.

The CDR3 extends over 15 amino acids. V shed 6 bases and J 5 bases; nucleotides not matched to a gene: 10. The germline V gene has CDR1 LNHDA and CDR2 SQIVND (reference sequence). Two oligonucleotides, mixed equimolar, formed the beta constant-region primer covering TRBC1 and TRBC2. The ligated cDNA underwent four PCR rounds using SP2 and nested alpha and beta constant-region primers. From the UMI-ligation and nested PCR reads, TCRdb called clonotypes with MiXCR, one entry per CDR3 protein. Among around 140,000 distinct CDR3 sequences listed, approximately 22% were seen once. Sequential positive selection took CD4 T cells first, then CD8 T cells. Cells stained for CD3, CD4, CD8, CD45RA and CD27 were sorted into four subsets.

The J gene is TRBJ2-5, the V gene TRBV19; 9 nucleotides line up with TRBD1. This clonotype originated in a human donor in good health. The source material was naive CD4+ T cells from blood. DNA of the CDR3: TGTGCCAGTAGACCACAGGGGGCGTATCAGGAGACCCAGTACTTC. Protein: CASRPQGAYQETQYF.